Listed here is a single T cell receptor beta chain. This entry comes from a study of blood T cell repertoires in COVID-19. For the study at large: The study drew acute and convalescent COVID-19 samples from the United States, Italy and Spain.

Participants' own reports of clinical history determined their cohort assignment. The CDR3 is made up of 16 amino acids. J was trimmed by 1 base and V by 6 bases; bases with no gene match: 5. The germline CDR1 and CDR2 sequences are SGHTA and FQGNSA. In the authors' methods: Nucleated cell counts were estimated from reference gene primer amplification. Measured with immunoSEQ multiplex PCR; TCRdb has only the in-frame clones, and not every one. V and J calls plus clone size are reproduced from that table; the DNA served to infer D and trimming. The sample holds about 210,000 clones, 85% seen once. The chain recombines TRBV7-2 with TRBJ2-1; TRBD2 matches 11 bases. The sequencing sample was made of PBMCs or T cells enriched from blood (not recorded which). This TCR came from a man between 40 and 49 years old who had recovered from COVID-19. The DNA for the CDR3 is TGTGCCAGCAGGCTAGCGGGAGGAACGTCCTACAATGAGCAGTTCTTC. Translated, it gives CASRLAGGTSYNEQFF.